Listed below are T cell receptor beta chains from one sample, sequenced in a study of blood T cell repertoires in COVID-19. Measured with immunoSEQ multiplex PCR; TCRdb has only the in-frame clones, and not every one. This sample has 85,000 to 100,000 clones, with 84% found just once. The sequenced material came from peripheral blood. These receptors were obtained from a human donor in a cohort sampled during active COVID-19. The CDR3 runs from the conserved cysteine through the conserved F or W. D genes are given only for firm matches. Expanded clones are given a class, and other clones once, few, many or no size at all.

>TRBV3-1/TRBV3-2|TRBJ1-1|.|.
CASSQGTGGAFF
TGTGCCAGCAGCCAAGGTACGGGGGGGGCTTTCTTT
>TRBV7-6|TRBJ1-5|.|.
CASSLDFYQPQHF
TGTGCCAGCAGCTTAGACTTCTATCAGCCCCAGCATTTT
>TRBV12-1|TRBJ2-7|few|.
CASSYPGQGAAEQYF
TGTGCCAGCAGCTATCCGGGACAGGGGGCGGCCGAGCAGTACTTC
>TRBV10-2|TRBJ1-1|.|.
CASSEQGMNTEAFF
TGCGCCAGCAGTGAACAGGGTATGAACACTGAAGCTTTCTTT
>TRBV11-3|TRBJ1-6|.|.
CASSEDSPNSPLHF
TGTGCCAGCAGCGAGGACAGCCCAAATTCACCCCTCCACTTT
>TRBV19|TRBJ1-1|few|.
CASRRGGLNTEAFF
TGTGCCAGTAGAAGGGGGGGGTTGAACACTGAAGCTTTCTTT
>TRBV29-1|TRBJ2-2|once|.
CSYNAPTGNTGELFF
TGCAGCTATAACGCCCCGACAGGGAACACCGGGGAGCTGTTTTTT
>TRBV27|TRBJ1-1|.|.
CATQVGFGTEAFF
TGTGCCACACAGGTGGGGTTCGGCACTGAAGCTTTCTTT
>TRBV24-1|TRBJ1-2|few|TRBD1
CATRDGTGDSYSYGYTF
TGTGCCACCAGGGACGGGACAGGGGATAGCTATAGCTATGGCTACACCTTC
>TRBV18|TRBJ2-7|.|TRBD1
CASSPDRAQSYEQYF
TGTGCCAGCTCACCGGACAGGGCTCAATCCTACGAGCAGTACTTC
>TRBV3-1/TRBV3-2|TRBJ1-4|.|.
CASSQLRDEKLFF
TGTGCCAGCAGCCAACTACGGGATGAAAAACTGTTTTTT
>TRBV6-1|TRBJ1-2|.|.
CASSEAPRAPGYTF
TGTGCCAGCAGTGAAGCGCCCAGGGCCCCCGGCTACACCTTC
>TRBV2|TRBJ1-3|.|.
CASSVTGNTIYF
TGTGCCAGCAGCGTCACAGGAAACACCATATATTTT
>TRBV19|TRBJ2-2|.|TRBD2
CASSHAVASGARTGELFF
TGTGCCAGTAGCCATGCGGTGGCTAGCGGGGCCCGCACCGGGGAGCTGTTTTTT
>TRBV1|TRBJ2-3|.|.
CTSSQDGASGRVDTQYF
TGCACCAGCAGCCAAGATGGAGCTAGCGGGAGGGTGGATACGCAGTATTTT
>TRBV28|TRBJ1-2|.|.
CASSFAGSGYTF
TGTGCCAGCAGTTTCGCAGGTTCTGGCTACACCTTC
>TRBV19|TRBJ2-2|.|TRBD1
CASSRTTGGSTGELFF
TGTGCCAGTAGTAGGACGACAGGGGGCAGCACCGGGGAGCTGTTTTTT
>TRBV5-6|TRBJ1-2|few|TRBD1
CASSPDRDYGYTF
TGTGCCAGCAGCCCCGACAGGGACTATGGCTACACCTTC
>TRBV3-1/TRBV3-2|TRBJ2-3|.|TRBD2
CASSLRKGLAGTDTQYF
TGTGCCAGCAGCCTCCGGAAGGGACTAGCGGGCACAGATACGCAGTATTTT
>TRBV7-2|TRBJ2-2|.|TRBD2
CASSLTASGGTGELFF
TGTGCCAGCAGCTTAACGGCTAGCGGGGGCACCGGGGAGCTGTTTTTT
>TRBV3-1/TRBV3-2|TRBJ2-7|.|TRBD2
CASSQVQAGAYEQYF
TGTGCCAGCAGCCAAGTCCAAGCGGGAGCCTACGAGCAGTACTTC
>TRBV24-1|TRBJ1-1|once|.
CATRAGENTEAFF
TGTGCCACCAGGGCGGGGGAAAACACTGAAGCTTTCTTT
>TRBV6-1|TRBJ1-2|once|.
CASSDGGLSNYGYTF
TGTGCCAGCAGTGATGGGGGGTTATCTAACTATGGCTACACCTTC
>TRBV5-1|TRBJ1-6|.|.
CASSPPGYNSPLHF
TGCGCCAGCAGTCCCCCGGGGTATAATTCACCCCTCCACTTT
>TRBV15|TRBJ1-2|.|.
CATSRDQEVLYGYTF
TGTGCCACCAGCAGAGATCAGGAGGTTCTCTATGGCTACACCTTC
>TRBV5-1|TRBJ2-3|.|.
CASLGGNTDTQYF
TGCGCCAGCCTCGGGGGAAACACAGATACGCAGTATTTT
>TRBV7-9|TRBJ1-4|.|.
CASSTPGVEKLFF
TGTGCCAGCAGCACGCCCGGGGTTGAAAAACTGTTTTTT
>TRBV5-1|TRBJ2-5|few|.
CASSWRREETQYF
TGCGCCAGCAGCTGGCGCAGGGAAGAGACCCAGTACTTC
>TRBV7-2|TRBJ2-1|once|TRBD2
CASSRGLAGRHNEQFF
TGTGCCAGCAGCAGAGGACTAGCGGGGCGCCACAATGAGCAGTTCTTC
>TRBV19|TRBJ1-5|.|.
CASIPATRGNQPQHF
TGTGCCAGTATCCCTGCGACCCGGGGCAATCAGCCCCAGCATTTT
>TRBV4-1|TRBJ1-1|.|TRBD1
CASSPRGPTEAFF
TGCGCCAGCAGCCCCAGGGGGCCCACTGAAGCTTTCTTT
>TRBV7-3|TRBJ2-7|.|.
CASSPDGGPYEQYF
TGTGCCAGCAGCCCCGACGGAGGACCCTACGAGCAGTACTTC
>TRBV5-8|TRBJ1-2|.|.
CASTQDRSFNYGYTF
TGTGCCAGCACCCAAGACAGGTCCTTTAACTATGGCTACACCTTC
>TRBV28|TRBJ1-4|.|.
CASFGRGFSEKLFF
TGTGCCAGCTTCGGCCGGGGGTTTAGTGAAAAACTGTTTTTT
>TRBV6-1|TRBJ2-7|.|.
CASSEYYEQYF
TGTGCCAGCAGTGAGTATTACGAGCAGTACTTC
>TRBV6-1|TRBJ2-4|.|TRBD1
CASSDPTGPLSHIQYF
TGTGCCAGCAGTGACCCGACAGGGCCGCTTTCCCACATTCAGTACTTC
>TRBV9|TRBJ2-7|.|TRBD1
CASSGQGAYEQYF
TGTGCCAGCAGCGGACAGGGGGCGTACGAGCAGTACTTC
>TRBV4-3|TRBJ2-1|.|TRBD1
CASSRQGIEQFF
TGCGCCAGCAGCCGACAGGGGATCGAGCAGTTCTTC
>TRBV7-2|TRBJ2-7|.|TRBD1
CASSSKPGQGTYEQYF
TGTGCCAGCAGCTCAAAACCGGGACAGGGGACCTACGAGCAGTACTTC
>TRBV2|TRBJ2-1|.|TRBD1
CASSEGRQGESIGNEQFF
TGTGCCAGCAGTGAAGGCCGACAGGGCGAGAGTATTGGGAATGAGCAGTTCTTC
>TRBV19|TRBJ1-2|.|.
CASSISHVGSKYGYTF
TGTGCCAGTAGTATATCCCACGTCGGTAGCAAGTATGGCTACACCTTC
>TRBV11-2|TRBJ1-4|.|.
CASSSGQLANEKLFF
TGTGCCAGCAGCTCCGGACAATTAGCTAATGAAAAACTGTTTTTT
>TRBV4-1|TRBJ2-2|.|.
CASSQERGQNTGELFF
TGCGCCAGCAGCCAAGAAAGAGGACAGAACACCGGGGAGCTGTTTTTT
>TRBV18|TRBJ2-7|few|TRBD1
CASSLTRGNYEQYF
TGTGCCAGCTCACTCACCAGGGGGAATTACGAGCAGTACTTC
>TRBV7-9|TRBJ1-4|once|.
CASSLGATNEKLFF
TGTGCCAGCAGCTTAGGCGCAACTAATGAAAAACTGTTTTTT
>TRBV6-2/TRBV6-3|TRBJ2-7|.|TRBD1
CASSFRDRTDEQYF
TGTGCCAGCAGTTTCCGGGACAGAACCGACGAGCAGTACTTC
>TRBV10-3|TRBJ1-1|.|TRBD1
CAISGGTGADTEAFF
TGTGCCATCAGTGGAGGTACAGGGGCGGACACTGAAGCTTTCTTT
>TRBV25-1|TRBJ2-3|few|.
CASSDAGTDTQYF
TGTGCCAGCAGTGATGCGGGCACAGATACGCAGTATTTT
>TRBV29-1|TRBJ2-7|.|TRBD2
CSAGGAGEQYF
TGCAGCGCCGGGGGGGCGGGCGAGCAGTACTTC
>TRBV5-1|TRBJ2-5|.|TRBD2
CASSLALAGGRETQYF
TGCGCCAGCAGCTTGGCGCTAGCGGGGGGGCGGGAGACCCAGTACTTC
>TRBV18|TRBJ2-3|.|TRBD1
CASSSKQGATDTQYF
TGTGCCAGCTCATCGAAACAGGGGGCCACAGATACGCAGTATTTT
>TRBV7-9|TRBJ2-1|few|TRBD1
CASSLVQGARNEQFF
TGTGCCAGCAGCTTAGTACAGGGGGCAAGGAATGAGCAGTTCTTC
>TRBV19|TRBJ2-7|.|TRBD1
CASSMRGRTYEQYF
TGTGCCAGTAGTATGAGGGGGCGGACCTACGAGCAGTACTTC
>TRBV15|TRBJ2-5|.|TRBD2
CATSRVAGTGETQYF
TGTGCCACCAGCAGAGTAGCGGGAACGGGAGAGACCCAGTACTTC
>TRBV11-2|TRBJ1-2|.|TRBD1
CASSPNRGSNYGYTF
TGTGCCAGCAGCCCAAACAGGGGATCTAACTATGGCTACACCTTC